The clone carrying this T cell receptor (beta chain) was observed a handful of times. These data come from a study of T cells after yellow fever vaccination. V shed 4 bases and J shed 7 bases, with 17 bases lying between them. The germline V gene has CDR1 ENHRY and CDR2 SYGVKD. The CDR3 loop spans 14 amino acids. TCRdb processed the 5' RACE reads anew with MiXCR; each CDR3 protein has one entry. The sample carries approximately 340,000 distinct CDR3 sequences, about 8.7% recorded once. V usage is TRBV10-3 and J usage is TRBJ2-7; tentative D call: TRBD1 (6 bases). This sequence was found in a man between 18 and 35 years old who received the YFV17D yellow fever vaccine. This specimen was PBMCs, taken on the day of the first yellow fever vaccination. The CDR3 sequence is CAISAPDRIEEQYF. DNA for the CDR3: TGTGCCATCAGTGCCCCGGACAGAATCGAGGAGCAGTACTTC.